Listed below are T cell receptor beta chains from one sample, sequenced in a study of T cells of healthy individuals. TCRdb reprocessed the 5' RACE reads via MiXCR and lists one record per CDR3 protein. The sample has around 79,000 distinct CDR3 sequences; about 4.8% are singletons. Every receptor here comes from a female donor in good health. Both conserved end residues are part of each CDR3. A D gene is named only where the DNA matches it firmly. Rows may omit the clone size; those that give it use once, few, many or a size class.

D,V,J,size,CDR3,DNA
.,TRBV6-5,TRBJ1-4,many,CASRPFGVGNEKLFF,TGTGCCAGCAGACCCTTTGGGGTCGGTAATGAAAAACTGTTTTTT
TRBD2,TRBV7-9,TRBJ2-1,many,CASSLAKRLAAYNEQFF,TGTGCCAGCAGCTTAGCGAAGAGACTAGCGGCCTACAATGAGCAGTTCTTC
TRBD1,TRBV5-1,TRBJ1-2,many,CASRSGQEYTNYGYTF,TGCGCCAGCAGATCCGGACAGGAATATACTAACTATGGCTACACCTTC
.,TRBV7-3,TRBJ2-1,.,CASSPIRGDEQFF,TGTGCCAGCAGCCCCATTAGGGGGGATGAGCAGTTCTTC
.,TRBV4-1,TRBJ1-2,many,CASSQDTSGVGYTF,TGCGCCAGCAGCCAAGATACGTCCGGGGTTGGCTACACCTTC
TRBD1,TRBV7-3,TRBJ2-6,few,CASSPDGGQAHSGANVLTF,TGTGCCAGCAGCCCAGATGGGGGACAGGCGCACTCTGGGGCCAACGTCCTGACTTTC
.,TRBV7-9,TRBJ1-3,.,CASSITNSGNTIYF,TGTGCCAGCAGCATAACAAACTCTGGAAACACCATATATTTT
.,TRBV4-1,TRBJ2-2,many,CASSQDSGVGTGELFF,TGCGCCAGCAGCCAAGATTCGGGAGTCGGCACCGGGGAGCTGTTTTTT
.,TRBV25-1,TRBJ1-5,few,CASSGQGGLNQPQHF,TGTGCCAGCAGTGGGCAAGGAGGGCTCAATCAGCCCCAGCATTTT
.,TRBV4-3,TRBJ1-1,.,CASSQERGRVTEAFF,TGCGCCAGCAGCCAAGAAAGGGGACGGGTCACTGAAGCTTTCTTT
.,TRBV6-6,TRBJ2-7,many,CASNPSKSGEQYF,TGTGCCAGCAATCCATCCAAATCGGGGGAGCAGTACTTC
.,TRBV12-3/TRBV12-4,TRBJ2-3,many,CASTQQDTSTDTQYF,TGTGCCAGCACCCAACAGGATACTAGCACAGATACGCAGTATTTT
.,TRBV29-1,TRBJ2-3,few,CSVLQGLDTQYF,TGCAGCGTCCTACAGGGCTTAGATACGCAGTATTTT
TRBD1,TRBV19,TRBJ1-1,.,CATRQGNTEAFF,TGTGCCACTAGACAGGGAAACACTGAAGCTTTCTTT
TRBD1,TRBV4-2,TRBJ1-1,many,CASSQKWTGSWGMNTEAFF,TGTGCCAGCAGCCAAAAATGGACAGGGAGTTGGGGTATGAACACTGAAGCTTTCTTT
.,TRBV6-5,TRBJ2-7,many,CASSPGGLTYEQYF,TGTGCCAGCAGCCCTGGGGGGCTGACCTACGAGCAGTACTTC
.,TRBV4-1,TRBJ2-3,many,CASSPTRSTDTQYF,TGCGCCAGCAGCCCTACCCGTAGCACAGATACGCAGTATTTT
TRBD1,TRBV9,TRBJ2-5,many,CASSVGGFRQGETQYF,TGTGCCAGCAGCGTCGGTGGATTTCGACAGGGAGAGACCCAGTACTTC
.,TRBV6-2/TRBV6-3,TRBJ1-2,many,CASSEKTGYTF,TGTGCCAGCAGCGAAAAGACTGGCTACACCTTC
.,TRBV30,TRBJ1-4,.,CAWSVWGGEKLFF,TGTGCCTGGAGTGTTTGGGGAGGCGAAAAACTGTTTTTT
.,TRBV7-9,TRBJ1-1,few,CASSLQGGTTEAFF,TGTGCCAGCAGCTTACAGGGCGGTACCACTGAAGCTTTCTTT
.,TRBV7-9,TRBJ2-7,many,CASSLEGLAATYEQYF,TGTGCCAGCAGCTTAGAGGGGTTAGCGGCTACCTACGAGCAGTACTTC
TRBD2,TRBV7-3,TRBJ2-1,many,CASSSGRLAGNEQFF,TGTGCCAGCAGCTCGGGAAGACTAGCAGGCAATGAGCAGTTCTTC
.,TRBV29-1,TRBJ2-7,many,CSVVSRLSSYEQYF,TGCAGCGTTGTTTCGAGGTTGAGCTCCTACGAGCAGTACTTC
.,TRBV7-9,TRBJ2-3,few,CASSQGLGTDTQYF,TGTGCCAGCAGCCAGGGGCTTGGCACAGATACGCAGTATTTT
TRBD1,TRBV27,TRBJ2-1,many,CASSLETGGAYNEQFF,TGTGCCAGCAGTTTAGAAACAGGGGGCGCCTACAATGAGCAGTTCTTC
.,TRBV28,TRBJ2-2,many,CASNLERPGELFF,TGTGCCAGCAACTTGGAGAGACCCGGGGAGCTGTTTTTT
.,TRBV20-1,TRBJ1-1,few,CSARDQLMTEAFF,TGCAGTGCTAGAGATCAACTGATGACTGAAGCTTTCTTT
TRBD1,TRBV30,TRBJ1-2,few,CAWSGGQTNNGYTF,TGTGCCTGGAGTGGGGGACAGACTAATAATGGCTACACCTTC
TRBD1,TRBV29-1,TRBJ2-3,many,CSVEDFGQGEQTDTQYF,TGCAGCGTTGAAGATTTCGGACAGGGGGAACAAACAGATACGCAGTATTTT
TRBD2,TRBV28,TRBJ2-3,many,CASSSLAGGSGTQYF,TGTGCCAGCAGTTCACTAGCGGGAGGAAGTGGTACGCAGTATTTT
.,TRBV7-2,TRBJ2-7,.,CASSLDGSSYEQYF,TGTGCCAGCAGCTTGGACGGGAGCTCCTACGAGCAGTACTTC
TRBD1,TRBV27,TRBJ1-1,.,CASSLTGGAGTEAFF,TGTGCCAGCAGTTTAACAGGGGGCGCGGGGACTGAAGCTTTCTTT
.,TRBV4-2,TRBJ2-3,many,CASSQGRDPQDTQYF,TGTGCCAGCAGCCAAGGCCGGGACCCTCAGGATACGCAGTATTTT
.,TRBV7-8,TRBJ1-1,many,CASSFSPLRTVGNTEAFF,TGTGCCAGCAGCTTTTCCCCCCTGAGGACAGTCGGGAACACTGAAGCTTTCTTT
TRBD2,TRBV5-6,TRBJ2-1,many,CASSFASGVYNEQFF,TGTGCCAGCAGCTTCGCTAGCGGAGTTTACAATGAGCAGTTCTTC
.,TRBV7-6,TRBJ1-3,many,CASSPGGYRSGNTIYF,TGTGCCAGCAGCCCAGGAGGGTACAGGTCTGGAAACACCATATATTTT